This TCR beta chain is from a study of T cell repertoires in cytomegalovirus infection. TCRdb reprocessed the reads via MiXCR and lists one record per CDR3 protein. The top ten hold about 12% of the sample, which has approximately 770,000 distinct CDR3 sequences, 25% to 35% seen once. In germline, CDR1 is LNHDA, CDR2 SQIVND (reference sequence). With 3 bases removed from V and 0 bases from J, the gap between germline ends came to 11 bases. The CDR3 has 15 residues. A word on this clonotype: Its antigen is currently unknown.

The receptor was derived from a human donor in good health (CMV status not recorded). Some clones in this sample may be carry-over from other donors' samples. The J gene is TRBJ1-2, the V gene TRBV19; no clear D. This specimen was cultured CD8+ T cells from PBMCs, taken from culture after CMV antigen stimulation. The CDR3 is CASSMGSKANYGYTF. CDR3 sequence (DNA): TGTGCCAGTAGTATGGGTTCCAAGGCTAACTATGGCTACACCTTC.